These 23 T cell receptor beta chains originate from one sample sequenced in a study of OX40 agonist ivuxolimab in advanced cancers. Here immunoSEQ multiplex PCR was the method, and the copy in TCRdb shows in-frame clones only, minus some. The table has under 70,000 clones, around nine tenths seen once; the top ten hold 0.95% to 1.4%. This specimen was CD4+ or CD8+ T cells sorted from blood, taken in a trial of the OX40 agonist ivuxolimab. The receptor source for this set is an adult with an advanced solid tumor such as melanoma, head and neck, liver or kidney cancer.

The chain joins TRBV18 to TRBJ2-7; D remains unclear. Per germline, CDR1 KGHSH and CDR2 LQKENI. The CDR3 contains 11 residues. Trimming shortened V by 3 bases and J by 7 bases, and 7 bases separated the two germline ends. CDR3 bases: TGTGCCAGCTCACCGGAGCGAGAGCAGTACTTC. Translated: CASSPEREQYF.

This sequence joins TRBV28 and TRBJ1-2; weak D call: TRBD1 (6 bases). V lost 3 bases to trimming and J lost 4 bases, with 15 bases between them. In germline, CDR1 is MDHEN, CDR2 SYDVKM. The CDR3 is 15 amino acids. In nucleotides, the CDR3 is TGTGCCAGCAGTTTCCCGCAGGGGCAGTTCTATGGCTACACCTTC. Amino acid sequence: CASSFPQGQFYGYTF.

This chain uses TRBV6-1 with TRBJ2-7; D tentatively fits TRBD1 or TRBD2 (8 bases each). With 4 bases removed from V and 6 bases from J, the gap between germline ends came to 28 bases. This CDR3 region has 18 residues. The germline V gene encodes CDR1 MNHNS and CDR2 SASEGT. The CDR3 sequence: CASSGLDRELTGGREQYF. CDR3 in DNA: TGTGCCAGCAGTGGACTGGACAGGGAGTTGACGGGAGGGCGCGAGCAGTACTTC.

The genes are TRBV5-4 and TRBJ2-3; a possible D gene is TRBD2 (5 bases). The CDR3 extends over 14 amino acids. Germline V CDR1 and CDR2: SGHNT, YYREEE (reference sequence). Trimming shortened V by 0 bases and J by 1 base, and 6 bases separated the two germline ends. Here the CDR3 reads CASSLEAGTDTQYF. CDR3 nucleotides: TGTGCCAGCAGCTTGGAAGCGGGCACAGATACGCAGTATTTT.

The rearrangement joins TRBV18 to TRBJ2-4; 7 nucleotides match TRBD2. Germline trimming cut 6 bases from V and 2 bases from J; bases unmatched to any gene: 4. This CDR3 is 14 amino acids long. CDR1 KGHSH and CDR2 LQKENI come from the germline V gene. The CDR3 DNA reads TGTGCCAGCTCGGCGGGGGAGACCAAAAACATTCAGTACTTC. Translation: CASSAGETKNIQYF.

V and J are TRBV10-2 and TRBJ2-3; 14 positions match TRBD2. The CDR3 is 17 amino acids. The germline gives CDR1 WSHSY, CDR2 SAAADI. After removal of 2 bases from V and 4 bases from J, the junction contained 5 bases not matched to a gene. DNA for the CDR3: TGCGCCAGCAGTGAGACGGGACTAGCGGGAGAGCCAGATACGCAGTATTTT. It is translated as CASSETGLAGEPDTQYF.

This clone has just one count. The CDR3: CASSLGQGDTGELFF. The CDR3, as DNA: TGTGCCAGCAGCTTGGGTCAGGGTGACACCGGGGAGCTGTTTTTT. The chain recombines TRBV7-8 with TRBJ2-2; TRBD1 might be the D (5 bases). The CDR3 runs 15 residues. The V gene lost 3 bases and the J gene lost 3 bases, with 11 bases spanning the gap. Germline CDR1 is SGHVS and CDR2 is FQNEAQ.

The chain has TRBV5-1 and TRBJ2-7; D tentatively reads TRBD1 or TRBD2 (5 bases each). CDR1 and CDR2 from the germline V gene are SGHRS and YFSETQ. This CDR3 comprises 14 residues. The V end lost 4 bases, the J end lost 5 bases, and 16 bases lay between the germline ends. CDR3 DNA: TGCGCCAGCAGCGGTGACCCCCCGGGACACGAGCAGTACTTC. Translated: CASSGDPPGHEQYF. Based on the CDR3 plus reference TRBV5-1 and TRBJ2-7, the full variable domain is KAGVTQTPRYLIKTRGQQVTLSCSPISGHRSVSWYQQTPGQGLQFLFEYFSETQRNKGNFPGRFSGRQFSNSRSEMNVSTLELGDSALYLCASSGDPPGHEQYFGPGTRLTVT.

The genes are TRBV5-6 and TRBJ2-7; the D gene is possibly TRBD2 (6 bases). The CDR3 runs to 12 residues. The V end lost 2 bases, the J end lost 6 bases, and 9 bases lay between the germline ends. CDR1 SGHDT and CDR2 YYEEEE come from the germline V gene. CDR3 in DNA: TGTGCCAGCAGCTTCGGGGGATCCGAGCAGTACTTC. This encodes CASSFGGSEQYF.

This chain joins TRBV7-3 and TRBJ2-2; D is perhaps TRBD2 (6 bases). This CDR3 has 14 residues. Germline lookup yields CDR1 SGHTA and CDR2 FQGTGA. V gave up 3 bases and J gave up 5 bases, with 10 bases separating them. This CDR3 reads CASSLGSGTGELFF. The CDR3, as DNA: TGTGCCAGCAGCTTGGGTAGCGGTACCGGGGAGCTGTTTTTT.

The V call is TRBV5-1, the J call TRBJ2-2; D unclear. The CDR3 is 15 residues long. V gave up 1 base and J gave up 0 bases, with 7 bases separating them. Germline CDR1 reads SGHRS; CDR2 reads YFSETQ. In DNA form, the CDR3 reads TGCGCCAGCAGCTTGAACAGCGCGAACACCGGGGAGCTGTTTTTT. It encodes CASSLNSANTGELFF. Drawing the rest from reference TRBV5-1 and TRBJ2-2, the complete variable domain is KAGVTQTPRYLIKTRGQQVTLSCSPISGHRSVSWYQQTPGQGLQFLFEYFSETQRNKGNFPGRFSGRQFSNSRSEMNVSTLELGDSALYLCASSLNSANTGELFFGEGSRLTVL.

The chain carries TRBV11-2 and TRBJ2-3, with 8 bases fitting TRBD2. V trimming: 6 bases; J trimming: 6 bases; junction bases outside the gene matches: 11. This CDR3 comprises 15 residues. The V gene's germline CDR1 is SGHAT and CDR2 FQNNGV. CDR3 nucleotides: TGTGCCAGCAGACCTCTGACCGGGAGGGCTGATACGCAGTATTTT. The encoded protein is CASRPLTGRADTQYF.

The rearrangement links TRBV7-2 to TRBJ1-1, with D unclear. This CDR3 comprises 13 residues. The V and J ends lost 3 bases and 2 bases respectively, with 7 bases between them. Germline loops: CDR1 SGHTA, CDR2 FQGNSA. The CDR3 DNA reads TGTGCCAGCAGCTTCTTCGATAACACTGAAGCTTTCTTT. The encoded protein is CASSFFDNTEAFF. Looking up the rest from reference TRBV7-2 and TRBJ1-1 gives the full variable domain: GAGVSQSPSNKVTEKGKDVELRCDPISGHTALYWYRQSLGQGLEFLIYFQGNSAPDKSGLPSDRFSAERTGGSVSTLTIQRTQQEDSAVYLCASSFFDNTEAFFGQGTRLTVV.

V usage is TRBV18 and J usage is TRBJ2-2; 9 bases line up with TRBD1. From germline, CDR1 is KGHSH and CDR2 LQKENI. The CDR3 consists of 16 residues. Germline trimming cut 5 bases from V and 4 bases from J; bases unmatched to any gene: 8. DNA of the CDR3: TGTGCCAGCTCAAGTACAGGGGGCCGTGGCACCGGGGAGCTGTTTTTT. This sequence encodes CASSSTGGRGTGELFF.

The V and J genes are TRBV5-1 and TRBJ2-7, with 7 positions matching TRBD1. CDR1 is SGHRS and CDR2 is YFSETQ in the germline V gene. V trimming: 0 bases; J trimming: 3 bases; junction bases outside the gene matches: 6. The length of the CDR3 is 15 residues. CDR3 in amino acids: CASSLVTQGIYEQYF. CDR3 nucleotide sequence: TGCGCCAGCAGCTTGGTTACACAGGGGATCTACGAGCAGTACTTC.

The CDR3 DNA follows: TGTGCCAGCAGCTTGGATGGGCGGGCCCAGTACTTC. It specifies CASSLDGRAQYF. The chain carries TRBV5-4 and TRBJ2-5, with D tentatively TRBD2 (5 bases). This CDR3 comprises 12 residues. Trimming took off 0 bases at V and 9 bases at J, with 9 bases between the two ends. Germline V gene data show CDR1 as SGHNT and CDR2 as YYREEE (reference sequence). Combining the CDR3 with reference TRBV5-4 and TRBJ2-5 gives the whole variable domain ETGVTQSPTHLIKTRGQQVTLRCSSQSGHNTVSWYQQALGQGPQFIFQYYREEENGRGNFPPRFSGLQFPNYSSELNVNALELDDSALYLCASSLDGRAQYFGPGTRLLVL.

The rearrangement uses TRBV27 and TRBJ2-5; D is unresolved. Germline V gene sequence: CDR1 MNHEY, CDR2 SMNVEV (reference sequence). Trimming left V 5 bases short and J 4 bases short, with 14 bases between. The CDR3 has 14 amino acids. The CDR3 protein is CASSTVGLIETQYF. CDR3 coding DNA: TGTGCCAGCAGTACTGTGGGATTGATAGAGACCCAGTACTTC.

This rearrangement joins TRBV11-2 to TRBJ2-7; 12 nucleotides line up with TRBD2. The CDR3 runs 15 residues. J was trimmed by 5 bases and V by 5 bases; bases with no gene match: 7. Germline V lookup: CDR1 SGHAT, CDR2 FQNNGV. As DNA, the CDR3 is TGTGCCAGCAGCCTCCCGACTAGCGGGAGTAACGAGCAGTACTTC. It is translated as CASSLPTSGSNEQYF.

This chain connects TRBV28 to TRBJ2-2, with D possibly being TRBD1 or TRBD2 (8 bases each). Germline CDR1 MDHEN, CDR2 SYDVKM. Trimming pared 7 bases from V and 4 bases from J, leaving 25 bases between. The CDR3 extends over 18 amino acids. This CDR3 reads CASIQPPGGGGTTGELFF. CDR3 nucleotides: TGTGCCAGCATCCAGCCTCCAGGGGGCGGGGGGACCACCGGGGAGCTGTTTTTT.

The chain carries TRBV7-2 and TRBJ2-1; 7 bases map to TRBD2. CDR1 is SGHTA and CDR2 is FQGNSA in the germline V gene. The V and J ends lost 3 bases and 5 bases, in that order; junction bases with no gene match: 16. This CDR3 comprises 18 residues. CDR3 residues: CASSLKTGAGSFHNEQFF. The CDR3 bases are TGTGCCAGCAGCTTGAAAACGGGAGCGGGATCTTTCCACAATGAGCAGTTCTTC.

The V gene is TRBV5-1, the J gene TRBJ2-6, with 8 bases lining up with TRBD1. Germline lookup yields CDR1 SGHRS and CDR2 YFSETQ. V lost 1 base, J lost 2 bases, and 8 bases stayed unmatched. This CDR3 spans 18 amino acids. CDR3 sequence: CASSLRDRGVTGANVLTF. The CDR3 DNA sequence: TGCGCCAGCAGCTTGAGAGACAGGGGTGTTACTGGGGCCAACGTCCTGACTTTC.

The CDR3 protein is CASSYRTGNYGYTF. The CDR3 bases are TGTGCCAGCAGTTACCGGACAGGGAACTATGGCTACACCTTC. The gene calls are TRBV6-6 and TRBJ1-2; 8 nucleotides line up with TRBD1. The J segment lost 2 bases and the V segment lost 2 bases, leaving 1 base of the junction unmatched. This CDR3 has 14 residues. Germline V CDR1 and CDR2: MNHNY, SVGAGI (reference sequence).

This chain joins TRBV7-3 and TRBJ2-1; the match to TRBD2 covers 12 bases. Germline CDR1 and CDR2: SGHTA and FQGTGA. The CDR3 covers 16 residues. The V gene end was trimmed by 4 bases and the J gene end by 9 bases; junction bases not matched to a gene: 10. The CDR3 loop reads CASSSLAGGPSTEQFF. The CDR3 bases are TGTGCCAGCAGCTCCCTAGCGGGAGGGCCATCGACTGAGCAGTTCTTC.